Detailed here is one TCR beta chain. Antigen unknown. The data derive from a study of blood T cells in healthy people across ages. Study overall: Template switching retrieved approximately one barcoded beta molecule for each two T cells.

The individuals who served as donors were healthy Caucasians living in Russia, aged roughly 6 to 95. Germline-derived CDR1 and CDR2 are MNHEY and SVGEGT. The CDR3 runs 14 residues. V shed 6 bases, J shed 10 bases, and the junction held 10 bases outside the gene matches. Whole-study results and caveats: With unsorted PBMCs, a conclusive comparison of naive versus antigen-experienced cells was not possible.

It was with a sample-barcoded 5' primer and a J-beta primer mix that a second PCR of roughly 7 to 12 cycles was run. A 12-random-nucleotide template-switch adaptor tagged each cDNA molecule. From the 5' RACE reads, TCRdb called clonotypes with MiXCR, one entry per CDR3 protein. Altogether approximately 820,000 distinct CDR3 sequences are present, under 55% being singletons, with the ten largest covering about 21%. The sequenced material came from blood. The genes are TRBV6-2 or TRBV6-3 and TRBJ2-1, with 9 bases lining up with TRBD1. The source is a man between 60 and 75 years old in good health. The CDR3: CASSTGTGWTEQFF. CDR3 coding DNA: TGTGCCAGCAGCACCGGGACAGGGTGGACCGAGCAGTTCTTC.